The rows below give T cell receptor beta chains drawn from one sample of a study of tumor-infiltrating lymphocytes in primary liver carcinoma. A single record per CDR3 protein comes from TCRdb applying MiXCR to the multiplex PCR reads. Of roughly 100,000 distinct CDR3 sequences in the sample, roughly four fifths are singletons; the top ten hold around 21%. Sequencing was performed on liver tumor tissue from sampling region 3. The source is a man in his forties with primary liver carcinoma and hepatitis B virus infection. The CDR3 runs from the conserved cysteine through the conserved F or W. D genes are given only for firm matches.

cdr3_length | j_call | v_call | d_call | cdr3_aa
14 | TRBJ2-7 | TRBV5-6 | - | CASSLGAGYYEQYF
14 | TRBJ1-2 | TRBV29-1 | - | CSIEFGQSIYGYAF
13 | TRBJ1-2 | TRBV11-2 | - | CASSLFGSYGYTF
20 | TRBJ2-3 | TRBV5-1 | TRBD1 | CASRLSGGGPALPSTGTQYF
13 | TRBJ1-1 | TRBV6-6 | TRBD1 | CGSNPTGGTEAFF
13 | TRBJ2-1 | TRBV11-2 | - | CASNFTVVNEQFF
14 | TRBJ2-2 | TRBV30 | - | CAWRGQEDTEELFF
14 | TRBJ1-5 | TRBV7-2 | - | CASSSGLSDQPQHF
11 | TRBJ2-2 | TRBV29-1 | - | CNVGGGWELFF
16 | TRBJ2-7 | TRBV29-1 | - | CNAMTSGTGTPYEHYF
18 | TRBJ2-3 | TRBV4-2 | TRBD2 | CASSPGLAGEVGTDMQYF
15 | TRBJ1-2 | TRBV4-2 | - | CASSQGTATNYGYTF
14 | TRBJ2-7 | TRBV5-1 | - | CASNSLREVYEQYF
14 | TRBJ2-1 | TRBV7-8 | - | CASSPAGRGNVQFF
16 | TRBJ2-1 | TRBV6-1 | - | CASSTLTRGRSHERFF
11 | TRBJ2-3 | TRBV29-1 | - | CSVAGPVTQYF